This T cell receptor beta chain derives from a study of spatial heterogeneity in lung cancer. General observations from the study: Counts that tracked tumor mutation counts were those of expanded intratumoral alpha and beta TCRs.

This clonotype appeared many times. What it binds is not known. Documented time point: sample taken at primary tumor resection. In each case, whole RNA from tumor, nontumor lung or frozen PBMC was sequenced unsorted. Every cDNA TCR molecule received its own unique molecular identifier. From the 5' RACE reads, TCRdb called clonotypes with MiXCR, one entry per CDR3 protein. The sample consists of over 15,000 distinct CDR3 sequences, approximately 5.8% of them appearing once. Here the sequenced sample was lung tumor tissue, taken at surgery. The receptor's source is a male donor with early-stage non-small cell lung cancer.

This chain's CDR3 is CASSHSGLAGQYEQYF. The CDR3 DNA follows: TGTGCCAGCAGCCACTCAGGACTAGCGGGACAGTACGAGCAGTACTTC. The chain links TRBV7-2 to TRBJ2-7; 12 bases line up with TRBD2. Germline-derived CDR1 and CDR2 are SGHTA and FQGNSA. Losses at the gene ends were 5 bases for V and 4 bases for J; bases not matched to a gene: 9. The CDR3 consists of 16 residues.